This T cell receptor beta chain was captured in a study of blood T cell repertoires in COVID-19. Study background: Specimens from acute and convalescent COVID-19 originated in the United States, Italy and Spain. The cDNA or gDNA used as material had been derived from T cells, B-cell-depleted T cells, or PBMCs.

The CDR3 is 14 residues long. Between the trimmed V and J ends, which lost 0 bases and 1 base, there was a span of 6 bases. Germline lookup yields CDR1 SGHRS and CDR2 YFSETQ. Assay: immunoSEQ multiplex PCR; the TCRdb copy retains only in-frame clones and omits some. Of around 92,000 clones listed, more than 70% are singletons. The sequence derives from a woman in her sixties or seventies in a cohort sampled during active or convalescent COVID-19. Input material: peripheral blood. The chain recombines TRBV5-1 with TRBJ2-3; D not resolved. The CDR3 loop is CASSLVSGTDTQYF. The DNA for the CDR3 is TGCGCCAGCAGCTTGGTCAGCGGCACAGATACGCAGTATTTT. Full variable domain (outside the CDR3, taken from reference TRBV5-1 and TRBJ2-3): KAGVTQTPRYLIKTRGQQVTLSCSPISGHRSVSWYQQTPGQGLQFLFEYFSETQRNKGNFPGRFSGRQFSNSRSEMNVSTLELGDSALYLCASSLVSGTDTQYFGPGTRLTVL.